A single sample gave rise to the 32 T cell receptor beta chains below, sequenced in a study of blood T cell repertoires in COVID-19. Produced via immunoSEQ multiplex PCR; TCRdb's table is partial and in-frame only. The sample has under 70,000 clones, almost 90% seen once. What was sequenced was peripheral blood. All receptors come from a man aged 60-69 years with active COVID-19.

This chain connects TRBV2 to TRBJ2-5; 11 nucleotides agree with TRBD2. The CDR3 totals 15 residues. With 4 bases clipped from V and 5 bases from J, the junction kept 6 bases outside the gene matches. Germline values: CDR1 SNHLY, CDR2 FYNNEI. The CDR3: CASSGGLAGGETQYF. CDR3 nucleotides: TGTGCCAGCAGTGGAGGACTAGCGGGCGGGGAGACCCAGTACTTC. Full variable domain (outside the CDR3, taken from reference TRBV2 and TRBJ2-5): EPEVTQTPSHQVTQMGQEVILRCVPISNHLYFYWYRQILGQKVEFLVSFYNNEISEKSEIFDDQFSVERPDGSNFTLKIRSTKLEDSAMYFCASSGGLAGGETQYFGPGTRLLVL.

This chain connects TRBV21-1 to TRBJ1-4; no check of the table's D call, TRBD1, against the DNA was made. TRBV21-1 is labeled a pseudogene. The CDR3 spans 14 residues. CDR3 sequence: CASSPQGLAEKLFF. CDR3 bases: TGTGCCAGCAGCCCTCAGGGGTTGGCTGAAAAACTGTTTTTT.

The sample holds one count of this clone. The CDR3: CASSLALGSTDTQYF. CDR3 coding DNA: TGTGCCAGCAGCTTAGCGTTGGGCAGCACAGATACGCAGTATTTT. V is TRBV7-2 and J is TRBJ2-3; D gene ambiguous. The CDR3 consists of 15 residues. Germline CDR1 and CDR2: SGHTA and FQGNSA. V gave up 0 bases and J gave up 0 bases, with 7 bases separating them.

V is TRBV28 and J is TRBJ1-5, with 7 positions matching TRBD1. The CDR3 runs to 13 residues. CDR1 and CDR2 from the germline V gene are MDHEN and SYDVKM. V lost 6 bases to trimming and J lost 7 bases; unmatched junction nucleotides: 6. The CDR3: CASSTTGAQPQHF. The DNA of the CDR3 is TGTGCCAGCAGCACCACAGGGGCACAGCCCCAGCATTTT.

The chain is built from TRBV5-1 and TRBJ2-3, with 13 bases that match TRBD2. This CDR3 comprises 16 residues. From germline, CDR1 is SGHRS and CDR2 YFSETQ. Trimming removed 0 bases from V and 4 bases from J; junction bases left unmatched: 2. The CDR3 loop reads CASSLELAGGPDTQYF. The CDR3 region has the DNA TGCGCCAGCAGCTTGGAACTAGCGGGAGGGCCAGATACGCAGTATTTT.

The rearrangement uses TRBV3-1 (or the pseudogene TRBV3-2) and TRBJ1-1; D gene ambiguous. Trimming stripped 7 bases from V and 7 bases from J, with 19 bases between. The CDR3 spans 14 residues. The germline V gene encodes CDR1 LGHDT and CDR2 YNNKEL (reference sequence). CDR3 sequence (DNA): TGTGCCAGCACCCCAACCAGACACCTTGTTGAAGCTTTCTTT. Protein product: CASTPTRHLVEAFF.

The rearrangement links TRBV5-4 to TRBJ2-1; TRBD2 aligns across 12 bases. CDR1 and CDR2 from the germline V gene are SGHNT and YYREEE (reference sequence). The CDR3 is made up of 16 amino acids. The V gene end was trimmed by 1 base and the J gene end by 5 bases; junction bases not matched to a gene: 4. The CDR3 nucleotides read TGTGCCAGCAGCTTGACCCGACTAGCGGGGGACAATGAGCAGTTCTTC. Its translation: CASSLTRLAGDNEQFF.

The V and J genes are TRBV5-4 and TRBJ2-7, with TRBD1 identical over 8 bases. This CDR3 is 13 amino acids long. Per germline, CDR1 SGHNT and CDR2 YYREEE (reference sequence). J lost 5 bases, V lost 2 bases, and 3 bases had no gene match. The CDR3 nucleotides read TGTGCCAGCAGCTTAGCAGGGGGCGACGAGCAGTACTTC. Its protein is CASSLAGGDEQYF.

This chain uses TRBV4-3 with TRBJ2-3, with 7 bases fitting TRBD1. The CDR3 sequence is 16 residues long. After removal of 5 bases from V and 4 bases from J, the junction contained 12 bases not matched to a gene. CDR1 is LGHNA and CDR2 is YSLEER in the germline V gene. The DNA of the CDR3 is TGCGCCAGCAGCGCCCTGGGACAGCAAGGCGCAGATACGCAGTATTTT. It codes for CASSALGQQGADTQYF.

This chain uses TRBV7-8 with TRBJ2-5; D is uncertain. Trimming took 1 base from V and 10 from J, leaving 10 bases between them. CDR3 length equals 12 residues. In germline, CDR1 is SGHVS, CDR2 FQNEAQ. As DNA, the CDR3 is TGTGCCAGCAGCTTAGAAGCGACCTACCAGTACTTC. Its translation: CASSLEATYQYF.

The chain is built from TRBV19 and TRBJ2-7; 9 bases map to TRBD1. The trim removed 6 bases at V and 2 bases at J, leaving 8 bases unmatched. The germline CDR1 and CDR2 sequences are LNHDA and SQIVND (reference sequence). This CDR3 has 15 amino acids. CDR3 nucleotides: TGTGCCAGTAGGACCCGGGGACAGGGTCCCTACGAGCAGTACTTC. Translated: CASRTRGQGPYEQYF. The full variable domain, its missing parts supplied by reference TRBV19 and TRBJ2-7, is DGGITQSPKYLFRKEGQNVTLSCEQNLNHDAMYWYRQDPGQGLRLIYYSQIVNDFQKGDIAEGYSVSREKKESFPLTVTSAQKNPTAFYLCASRTRGQGPYEQYFGPGTRLTVT.

This clone was observed a single time. V and J are TRBV20-1 and TRBJ1-1, with D uncertain. CDR3 length: 11 residues. The germline V and J ends were trimmed by 1 base and 8 bases, with 8 bases remaining between them. Germline CDR1 is DFQATT and CDR2 is SNEGSKA (reference sequence). The CDR3 loop reads CSARVAREAFF. CDR3 coding DNA: TGCAGTGCTAGAGTGGCCAGAGAAGCTTTCTTT.

This chain connects TRBV30 to TRBJ1-5; D possibly corresponds to TRBD1 (6 bases). With 1 base removed from V and 0 bases from J, the gap between germline ends came to 13 bases. CDR1 and CDR2 (germline): GTSNPN, SVGIG (reference sequence). The CDR3 loop spans 16 amino acids. The CDR3 protein is CAWSDRVLNSNQPQHF. Written as DNA, the CDR3 is TGTGCCTGGAGTGACAGGGTTCTAAATAGCAATCAGCCCCAGCATTTT.

This chain connects TRBV2 to TRBJ1-5; 9 positions match TRBD1. The CDR3 has 13 amino acids. The V gene's germline CDR1 is SNHLY and CDR2 FYNNEI. V dropped 5 bases and J dropped 6; count of bases not matched to a gene: 2. The CDR3 sequence is CASSRQGGQPQHF. The CDR3 coding sequence is TGTGCCAGCAGTCGACAGGGGGGTCAGCCCCAGCATTTT.

The V gene is TRBV7-2, the J gene TRBJ2-7; 12 bases match TRBD1. CDR3 size: 16 residues. Losses at the gene ends were 3 bases for V and 7 bases for J; bases not matched to a gene: 10. Germline lookup yields CDR1 SGHTA and CDR2 FQGNSA. DNA of the CDR3: TGTGCCAGCAGCTTGCCCCGGGGACAGGGGGCTGGGGAGCAGTACTTC. Amino acids: CASSLPRGQGAGEQYF.

V gene TRBV5-6 combines with J gene TRBJ2-3; TRBD2 matches at 10 bases. In germline, CDR1 is SGHDT, CDR2 YYEEEE. The CDR3 is 16 residues long. With 4 bases clipped from V and 4 bases from J, the junction kept 9 bases outside the gene matches. The CDR3 sequence is CASSQNSGRRADTQYF. The DNA for the CDR3 is TGTGCCAGCAGCCAAAATAGCGGGAGGAGGGCAGATACGCAGTATTTT.

V gene TRBV10-3 combines with J gene TRBJ1-5; 11 nucleotides match TRBD1. The CDR3 is 12 amino acids. J lost 6 bases, V lost 10 bases, and 2 bases had no gene match. The germline gives CDR1 ENHRY, CDR2 SYGVKD. The CDR3 sequence: CATGQGAQPQHF. The CDR3 DNA sequence: TGTGCCACCGGACAGGGGGCTCAGCCCCAGCATTTT.

The chain joins TRBV28 to TRBJ2-6; D is perhaps TRBD2 (5 bases). Trimming took off 2 bases at V and 2 bases at J, with 10 bases between the two ends. There are 16 residues in the CDR3. Germline V CDR1 and CDR2: MDHEN, SYDVKM. This CDR3 is CASSLEDLAGANVLTF. The CDR3 coding sequence is TGTGCCAGCAGTTTAGAGGACTTAGCTGGGGCCAACGTCCTGACTTTC.

The chain uses TRBV14 and TRBJ1-2; D gene uncertain. This CDR3 comprises 13 residues. Trimming pared 1 base from V and 8 bases from J, leaving 11 bases between. The germline gives CDR1 SGHDN, CDR2 FVKESK. CDR3 in amino acids: CASSQVPRLGYTF. The CDR3 DNA follows: TGTGCCAGCAGCCAAGTTCCGCGTCTGGGCTACACCTTC.

This rearrangement joins TRBV7-9 to TRBJ2-5; TRBD2 might be the D (5 bases). Trimming removed 2 bases from V and 3 bases from J, with 16 bases in between. The germline V gene has CDR1 SEHNR and CDR2 FQNEAQ (reference sequence). The length of the CDR3 is 16 residues. The CDR3 nucleotides are TGTGCCAGCAGCTTATCGGGGTCCCTAATTGAAGAGACCCAGTACTTC. Its protein is CASSLSGSLIEETQYF.

The chain uses TRBV7-9 and TRBJ2-4; D is perhaps TRBD2 (6 bases). Germline V gene sequence: CDR1 SEHNR, CDR2 FQNEAQ (reference sequence). This CDR3 comprises 18 residues. V was clipped by 4 bases and J by 0 bases, with 19 bases between them. The DNA of the CDR3 is TGTGCCAGCAGCTCCTGGGGACTTCTAAAAGTAGCCAAAAACATTCAGTACTTC. It yields the protein CASSSWGLLKVAKNIQYF.

The genes are TRBV4-1 and TRBJ1-1; D not resolved. The germline V and J ends were trimmed by 0 bases and 0 bases, with 11 bases remaining between them. Germline V gene sequence: CDR1 MGHRA, CDR2 YSYEKL. CDR3 length: 16 residues. CDR3: CASSQEVAVMNTEAFF. DNA for the CDR3: TGCGCCAGCAGCCAAGAGGTAGCAGTGATGAACACTGAAGCTTTCTTT.

There are a few counts of this clone. V is TRBV6-6 and J is TRBJ1-2; no clear D. V dropped 7 bases and J dropped 4 bases, with 7 bases sitting between them. The CDR3 length is 11 residues. Germline V gene lookup returns CDR1 MNHNY and CDR2 SVGAGI (reference sequence). The CDR3 region has the DNA TGTGCCAGCAAGATCGGCTATGGCTACACCTTC. Translation gives CASKIGYGYTF.

A single count supports this clone. The chain uses TRBV5-1 and TRBJ1-1; 9 bases are shared with TRBD1. CDR1 is SGHRS, CDR2 YFSETQ, per germline. Trimming cost V 1 base and J 6 bases; bases outside gene matches: 10. The CDR3 length is 16 residues. The CDR3 sequence is CASSLQPDRGQAEAFF. CDR3 bases: TGCGCCAGCAGCTTGCAGCCGGACAGGGGTCAGGCTGAAGCTTTCTTT.

This clone was counted a single time. The V gene is TRBV19, the J gene TRBJ1-3, with D tentatively TRBD1 (6 bases). V was shortened by 6 bases and J by 2 bases, with 17 bases between the two germline ends. Germline assignment: CDR1 LNHDA and CDR2 SQIVND (reference sequence). CDR3 size: 16 residues. The CDR3 region has the DNA TGTGCCAGTAGGCTGACTGGGAGGGGGACTGGAAACACCATATATTTT. This sequence encodes CASRLTGRGTGNTIYF.

The V gene is TRBV3-1 (or the pseudogene TRBV3-2), the J gene TRBJ2-7; D is ambiguous. This CDR3 is built from 13 residues. V lost 1 base, J lost 7 bases, and 11 bases lay in between. CDR1 is LGHDT and CDR2 is YNNKEL in the germline V gene (reference sequence). The DNA for the CDR3 is TGTGCCAGCAGCCAAGCGGGTGTGGAGGAGCAGTACTTC. It is translated as CASSQAGVEEQYF.

This chain connects TRBV28 to TRBJ1-2; 9 bases map to TRBD1. CDR1 and CDR2 (germline): MDHEN, SYDVKM. V dropped 3 bases and J dropped 7; count of bases not matched to a gene: 15. The CDR3 totals 17 residues. As DNA, the CDR3 is TGTGCCAGCAGTTTGGGGGTCCCGGGACAGGGACCTTCTGGCTACACCTTC. Amino acids: CASSLGVPGQGPSGYTF.

This chain connects TRBV5-1 to TRBJ1-6; D gene ambiguous. CDR1 SGHRS and CDR2 YFSETQ come from the germline V gene. V lost 2 bases and J lost 9, with 15 bases in between. CDR3 length equals 15 residues. This chain's CDR3 is CASSFHAESGSPLHF. For the CDR3, the DNA is TGCGCCAGCAGCTTTCATGCAGAGTCGGGTTCACCCCTCCACTTT.

V and J are TRBV27 and TRBJ2-2; D gene uncertain. The CDR3 length is 12 residues. Germline V gene sequence: CDR1 MNHEY, CDR2 SMNVEV (reference sequence). V lost 3 bases, J lost 6 bases, and 5 bases lay in between. The CDR3 region has the DNA TGTGCCAGCAGTTTTATCGCCGGGGAGCTGTTTTTT. As protein: CASSFIAGELFF.

This chain uses TRBV30 with TRBJ1-2; 7 bases line up with TRBD1. Germline lookup yields CDR1 GTSNPN and CDR2 SVGIG (reference sequence). V was clipped by 2 bases and J by 7 bases; unmatched bases: 13. The CDR3 has 15 residues. CDR3 coding DNA: TGTGCCTGGAGTCACCTCGACAGGGCCAACAGTGGCTACACCTTC. Encoded protein: CAWSHLDRANSGYTF. The full variable domain, with the rest looked up from reference TRBV30 and TRBJ1-2, is SQTIHQWPATLVQPVGSPLSLECTVEGTSNPNLYWYRQAAGRGLQLLFYSVGIGQISSEVPQNLSASRPQDRQFILSSKKLLLSDSGFYLCAWSHLDRANSGYTFGSGTRLTVV.

The chain couples TRBV7-9 to TRBJ1-1; D unclear. The germline gives CDR1 SEHNR, CDR2 FQNEAQ (reference sequence). V lost 5 bases and J 3 bases, leaving 7 bases between the germline ends. The CDR3 is 12 amino acids. The CDR3 bases are TGTGCCAGCAGCCCGGAGTACACTGAAGCTTTCTTT. Its translation is CASSPEYTEAFF. Full variable domain (missing parts from reference TRBV7-9 and TRBJ1-1): DTGVSQNPRHKITKRGQNVTFRCDPISEHNRLYWYRQTLGQGPEFLTYFQNEAQLEKSRLLSDRFSAERPKGSFSTLEIQRTEQGDSAMYLCASSPEYTEAFFGQGTRLTVV.

CDR3 bases: TGCGCCAGCAGCTTGGATAGGGGTCAGACCTACGAGCAGTACTTC. Amino acids: CASSLDRGQTYEQYF. J is TRBJ2-7 and V is TRBV5-1; a possible D gene is TRBD1 (5 bases). CDR1 is SGHRS, CDR2 YFSETQ, per germline. V was shortened by 0 bases and J by 2 bases, with 12 bases between the two germline ends. The CDR3 totals 15 residues.